These T cell receptor beta chains were read from a single sample in a study of shared T cell receptors in the human thymus. Profiling relied on immunoSEQ multiplex PCR, and the TCRdb table lists in-frame clones only, not all of them. Among hundreds of thousands of clones listed, roughly 90% were seen once. These data were likewise used in another study, on human thymus T cells.

The sequenced sample consisted of thymocytes. These TCRs come from a boy under three years old with a congenital heart defect. The CDR3 runs from the conserved cysteine through the conserved F or W. Fields, in order: clone size, D gene, J gene, V gene, CDR3 protein, CDR3 DNA. D genes are given only for firm matches. Expanded clones are given a class, and other clones once, few, many or no size at all.

clone_size: .; d_call: .; j_call: TRBJ1-2; v_call: TRBV19; cdr3_aa: CASILGSSAPYGYTF; cdr3_nt: TGTGCCAGTATTCTGGGGAGCTCCGCACCCTATGGCTACACCTTC
clone_size: .; d_call: .; j_call: TRBJ2-7; v_call: TRBV7-2; cdr3_aa: CASSLVPRGSYEQYF; cdr3_nt: TGTGCCAGCAGCTTAGTCCCAAGGGGGAGCTACGAGCAGTACTTC
clone_size: .; d_call: .; j_call: TRBJ1-2; v_call: TRBV19; cdr3_aa: CASRFLKRQECLDGYTF; cdr3_nt: TGTGCCAGCCGATTCCTCAAAAGACAGGAATGTCTGGATGGCTACACCTTC
clone_size: .; d_call: .; j_call: TRBJ2-7; v_call: TRBV4-2; cdr3_aa: CASSQEKGLSYEQYF; cdr3_nt: TGTGCCAGCAGCCAAGAAAAGGGACTTTCCTACGAGCAGTACTTC
clone_size: once; d_call: TRBD2; j_call: TRBJ2-7; v_call: TRBV28; cdr3_aa: CASSLNGGAIYYEQYF; cdr3_nt: TGTGCCAGCAGTTTGAACGGGGGGGCGATCTACTACGAGCAGTACTTC
clone_size: .; d_call: .; j_call: TRBJ2-1; v_call: TRBV10-3; cdr3_aa: CAISESRVDEQFF; cdr3_nt: TGTGCCATCAGTGAGTCTAGAGTTGATGAGCAGTTCTTC
clone_size: .; d_call: TRBD1; j_call: TRBJ2-7; v_call: TRBV4-2; cdr3_aa: CASSKNRDRDSYEQYF; cdr3_nt: TGTGCCAGCAGCAAAAACAGGGACAGGGATTCCTACGAGCAGTACTTC
clone_size: .; d_call: .; j_call: TRBJ1-2; v_call: TRBV28; cdr3_aa: CASSTTDSHYGYTF; cdr3_nt: TGTGCCAGCAGTACAACCGACAGTCACTATGGCTACACCTTC
clone_size: .; d_call: TRBD1; j_call: TRBJ2-3; v_call: TRBV5-1; cdr3_aa: CASSPMDRVTDTQYF; cdr3_nt: TGCGCCAGCAGCCCTATGGACAGGGTGACAGATACGCAGTATTTT
clone_size: .; d_call: TRBD1; j_call: TRBJ1-2; v_call: TRBV7-3; cdr3_aa: CASSLMGQDGYTF; cdr3_nt: TGTGCCAGCAGCTTAATGGGACAGGACGGCTACACCTTC
clone_size: few; d_call: .; j_call: TRBJ2-7; v_call: TRBV14; cdr3_aa: CASSQAKSSYEQYF; cdr3_nt: TGTGCCAGCAGCCAAGCGAAGAGCTCCTACGAGCAGTACTTC
clone_size: .; d_call: .; j_call: TRBJ2-7; v_call: TRBV19; cdr3_aa: CASSDGRAYEQYF; cdr3_nt: TGTGCCAGTTCGGACGGGAGAGCCTACGAGCAGTACTTC
clone_size: .; d_call: .; j_call: TRBJ1-2; v_call: TRBV6-1; cdr3_aa: CASSVLDNYGYTF; cdr3_nt: TGTGCCAGCAGTGTTTTAGACAATTATGGCTACACCTTC
clone_size: .; d_call: TRBD1; j_call: TRBJ2-7; v_call: TRBV28; cdr3_aa: CASREGTGLQISYEQYF; cdr3_nt: TGTGCCAGCAGGGAAGGGACAGGGCTTCAAATATCCTACGAGCAGTACTTC
clone_size: .; d_call: .; j_call: TRBJ2-7; v_call: TRBV10-3; cdr3_aa: CAISESSERNYEQYF; cdr3_nt: TGTGCCATCAGTGAGTCGTCAGAGCGAAATTACGAGCAGTACTTC
clone_size: .; d_call: TRBD2; j_call: TRBJ2-3; v_call: TRBV9; cdr3_aa: CASSVEGASGRAWKDTQYF; cdr3_nt: TGTGCCAGCAGCGTAGAGGGGGCTAGCGGGAGGGCATGGAAAGATACGCAGTATTTT
clone_size: few; d_call: TRBD2; j_call: TRBJ2-5; v_call: TRBV14; cdr3_aa: CASSQIKVASGSLVKETQYF; cdr3_nt: TGTGCCAGCAGCCAAATAAAGGTGGCTAGCGGGAGTTTAGTGAAAGAGACCCAGTACTTC
clone_size: .; d_call: TRBD2; j_call: TRBJ2-2; v_call: TRBV18; cdr3_aa: CASSPGLAGVGTGELFF; cdr3_nt: TGTGCCAGCTCACCGGGACTAGCGGGGGTAGGAACCGGGGAGCTGTTTTTT
clone_size: .; d_call: TRBD2; j_call: TRBJ2-7; v_call: TRBV28; cdr3_aa: CASSRLAGLYEQYF; cdr3_nt: TGTGCCAGCAGCAGACTAGCGGGACTCTACGAGCAGTACTTC
clone_size: once; d_call: .; j_call: TRBJ2-7; v_call: TRBV19; cdr3_aa: CASSIEGLATYEQYF; cdr3_nt: TGTGCCAGTAGTATAGAGGGACTGGCAACCTACGAGCAGTACTTC
clone_size: .; d_call: .; j_call: TRBJ1-1; v_call: TRBV18; cdr3_aa: CASSRIAGNTEAFF; cdr3_nt: TGTGCCAGCTCACGAATCGCGGGCAACACTGAAGCTTTCTTT
clone_size: .; d_call: TRBD1; j_call: TRBJ2-5; v_call: TRBV28; cdr3_aa: CASSLPGQQETQYF; cdr3_nt: TGTGCCAGCAGTCTACCGGGACAGCAAGAGACCCAGTACTTC
clone_size: .; d_call: TRBD1; j_call: TRBJ1-1; v_call: TRBV13; cdr3_aa: CASSSNRDSHGYTEAFF; cdr3_nt: TGTGCCAGCAGCTCTAACCGGGACAGCCATGGGTACACTGAAGCTTTCTTT
clone_size: .; d_call: TRBD1; j_call: TRBJ2-1; v_call: TRBV5-6; cdr3_aa: CASSCRRTGSYNEQFF; cdr3_nt: TGTGCCAGCAGCTGCCGAAGGACAGGGTCCTACAATGAGCAGTTCTTC
clone_size: .; d_call: TRBD2; j_call: TRBJ2-7; v_call: TRBV5-6; cdr3_aa: CASSMDGGLAGGLDYEQYF; cdr3_nt: TGTGCCAGCAGCATGGACGGAGGACTAGCGGGAGGGCTCGACTACGAGCAGTACTTC
clone_size: few; d_call: TRBD2; j_call: TRBJ2-3; v_call: TRBV4-1; cdr3_aa: CASSQVRLAGVDTQYF; cdr3_nt: TGCGCCAGCAGCCAAGTGCGACTAGCGGGAGTTGATACGCAGTATTTT
clone_size: few; d_call: .; j_call: TRBJ1-1; v_call: TRBV27; cdr3_aa: CASSTGHRNAEAFF; cdr3_nt: TGTGCCAGCAGTACGGGACACCGGAACGCTGAAGCTTTCTTT
clone_size: .; d_call: TRBD2; j_call: TRBJ2-3; v_call: TRBV28; cdr3_aa: CASSLAREGRMAQYF; cdr3_nt: TGTGCCAGCAGTTTAGCGCGGGAGGGCCGTATGGCGCAGTATTTT
clone_size: few; d_call: TRBD1; j_call: TRBJ2-7; v_call: TRBV28; cdr3_aa: CASSPAGTGGIYEQYF; cdr3_nt: TGTGCCAGCAGTCCCGCCGGGACAGGGGGAATATACGAGCAGTACTTC
clone_size: once; d_call: TRBD1; j_call: TRBJ1-2; v_call: TRBV6-1; cdr3_aa: CASSEEGSNRGRGYTF; cdr3_nt: TGTGCCAGCAGTGAGGAGGGGTCCAACAGGGGGCGAGGCTACACCTTC
clone_size: few; d_call: .; j_call: TRBJ2-2; v_call: TRBV29-1; cdr3_aa: CSVGSTGELFF; cdr3_nt: TGCAGCGTAGGGAGCACCGGGGAGCTGTTTTTT
clone_size: .; d_call: .; j_call: TRBJ2-3; v_call: TRBV27; cdr3_aa: CASSCRLVGTDTQYF; cdr3_nt: TGTGCCAGCAGTTGCCGTCTAGTGGGTACAGATACGCAGTATTTT
clone_size: .; d_call: TRBD1; j_call: TRBJ2-7; v_call: TRBV14; cdr3_aa: CASSRGTRDRVNCYEQYF; cdr3_nt: TGTGCCAGCAGCCGAGGGACCAGAGACAGGGTGAATTGCTACGAGCAGTACTTC
clone_size: .; d_call: .; j_call: TRBJ2-1; v_call: TRBV15; cdr3_aa: CATSRDGWAEQFF; cdr3_nt: TGTGCCACCAGCAGAGATGGGTGGGCTGAGCAGTTCTTC
clone_size: .; d_call: .; j_call: TRBJ2-3; v_call: TRBV25-1; cdr3_aa: CASSEYRQGIEDTQYF; cdr3_nt: TGTGCCAGCAGTGAATATCGGCAGGGGATAGAAGATACGCAGTATTTT
clone_size: .; d_call: TRBD2; j_call: TRBJ2-2; v_call: TRBV4-1; cdr3_aa: CASSPPGTSEPTGELFF; cdr3_nt: TGCGCCAGCAGTCCTCCCGGGACTAGCGAGCCCACCGGGGAGCTGTTTTTT
clone_size: .; d_call: .; j_call: TRBJ2-3; v_call: TRBV28; cdr3_aa: CASSLSWAATQYF; cdr3_nt: TGTGCCAGCAGTTTATCTTGGGCAGCTACGCAGTATTTT
clone_size: once; d_call: TRBD2; j_call: TRBJ2-7; v_call: TRBV7-2; cdr3_aa: CASSTKLAGVGSEQYF; cdr3_nt: TGTGCCAGCAGCACAAAACTAGCGGGAGTCGGTAGCGAGCAGTACTTC
clone_size: .; d_call: .; j_call: TRBJ2-3; v_call: TRBV5-1; cdr3_aa: CASSSHPDSSTDTQYF; cdr3_nt: TGCGCCAGCAGCTCCCATCCGGACTCCAGCACAGATACGCAGTATTTT
clone_size: .; d_call: TRBD1; j_call: TRBJ1-1; v_call: TRBV6-5; cdr3_aa: CASRQTGMNTEAFF; cdr3_nt: TGTGCCAGCAGGCAGACAGGGATGAACACTGAAGCTTTCTTT
clone_size: few; d_call: TRBD1; j_call: TRBJ1-5; v_call: TRBV19; cdr3_aa: CASGQGGQPQHF; cdr3_nt: TGTGCCAGTGGACAGGGTGGTCAGCCCCAGCATTTT
clone_size: .; d_call: TRBD2; j_call: TRBJ2-2; v_call: TRBV4-3; cdr3_aa: CASSLGGAGELFF; cdr3_nt: TGCGCCAGCAGCCTCGGGGGGGCCGGGGAGCTGTTTTTT
clone_size: .; d_call: .; j_call: TRBJ2-7; v_call: TRBV27; cdr3_aa: CASSSDRNYEQYF; cdr3_nt: TGTGCCAGCAGTTCTGACAGGAACTACGAGCAGTACTTC
clone_size: .; d_call: .; j_call: TRBJ2-1; v_call: TRBV15; cdr3_aa: CATSNRPSVGTYNEQFF; cdr3_nt: TGTGCCACCAGCAACCGTCCTAGCGTTGGAACCTACAATGAGCAGTTCTTC
clone_size: .; d_call: .; j_call: TRBJ2-1; v_call: TRBV14; cdr3_aa: CASSPLCVVFGEQFF; cdr3_nt: TGTGCCAGCAGCCCCCTTTGCGTGGTCTTCGGTGAGCAGTTCTTC
clone_size: .; d_call: .; j_call: TRBJ2-3; v_call: TRBV15; cdr3_aa: CATSRDPQGGTDTQYF; cdr3_nt: TGTGCCACCAGCAGAGATCCCCAGGGCGGCACAGATACGCAGTATTTT
clone_size: .; d_call: TRBD1; j_call: TRBJ1-2; v_call: TRBV19; cdr3_aa: CASSPWTGGDYGYTF; cdr3_nt: TGTGCCAGTAGTCCGTGGACAGGGGGCGACTATGGCTACACCTTC
clone_size: .; d_call: TRBD2; j_call: TRBJ2-7; v_call: TRBV2; cdr3_aa: CASSRTSGETYEQYF; cdr3_nt: TGTGCCAGCAGTCGGACTAGCGGAGAAACCTACGAGCAGTACTTC
clone_size: .; d_call: TRBD2; j_call: TRBJ2-7; v_call: TRBV2; cdr3_aa: CASSALRVAGIYEQYF; cdr3_nt: TGTGCCAGCAGTGCTCTCAGGGTAGCGGGGATATACGAGCAGTACTTC
clone_size: .; d_call: .; j_call: TRBJ2-6; v_call: TRBV2; cdr3_aa: CASSYGPEGGANVLTF; cdr3_nt: TGTGCCAGCAGTTATGGGCCCGAGGGAGGGGCCAACGTCCTGACTTTC
clone_size: .; d_call: TRBD2; j_call: TRBJ2-7; v_call: TRBV18; cdr3_aa: CASSPRSRLAGDEQYF; cdr3_nt: TGTGCCAGCTCACCACGATCACGACTAGCGGGAGACGAGCAGTACTTC
clone_size: .; d_call: .; j_call: TRBJ2-1; v_call: TRBV27; cdr3_aa: CASSLHTGKRGHNEQFF; cdr3_nt: TGTGCCAGCAGTTTACACACAGGGAAAAGGGGCCACAATGAGCAGTTCTTC
clone_size: .; d_call: TRBD1; j_call: TRBJ2-7; v_call: TRBV19; cdr3_aa: CASSIATGSYEQYF; cdr3_nt: TGTGCCAGTAGTATCGCGACAGGGTCGTACGAGCAGTACTTC
clone_size: .; d_call: .; j_call: TRBJ2-6; v_call: TRBV4-3; cdr3_aa: CASSQPRAGRDSGANVLTF; cdr3_nt: TGCGCCAGCAGCCAACCCCGGGCAGGACGGGACTCTGGGGCCAACGTCCTGACTTTC
clone_size: .; d_call: TRBD1; j_call: TRBJ1-2; v_call: TRBV6-4; cdr3_aa: CASSRQGQGDYGYTF; cdr3_nt: TGTGCCAGCAGTCGCCAGGGACAGGGGGACTATGGCTACACCTTC
clone_size: .; d_call: .; j_call: TRBJ1-5; v_call: TRBV18; cdr3_aa: CASSLQDRNQPQHF; cdr3_nt: TGTGCCAGCTCTCTCCAAGACAGAAATCAGCCCCAGCATTTT
clone_size: .; d_call: .; j_call: TRBJ2-1; v_call: TRBV7-8; cdr3_aa: CASSFGTRNEQFF; cdr3_nt: TGTGCCAGCAGCTTTGGGACTCGGAATGAGCAGTTCTTC
clone_size: .; d_call: .; j_call: TRBJ2-5; v_call: TRBV6-1; cdr3_aa: CASSDTAPQETQYF; cdr3_nt: TGTGCCAGCAGCGACACCGCACCCCAAGAGACCCAGTACTTC
clone_size: .; d_call: TRBD2; j_call: TRBJ2-1; v_call: TRBV6-5; cdr3_aa: CASSYRARLAGIEQFF; cdr3_nt: TGTGCCAGCAGTTACCGTGCCCGACTAGCGGGGATCGAGCAGTTCTTC
clone_size: .; d_call: TRBD2; j_call: TRBJ2-5; v_call: TRBV12-5; cdr3_aa: CASGRPHQREQETQYF; cdr3_nt: TGTGCTAGTGGCCGCCCCCACCAGCGGGAGCAAGAGACCCAGTACTTC